This T cell receptor (beta chain) was sequenced during a study of blood T cells in healthy people across ages (dated by TCRdb to 2014 to 2015). Some background on the complete study: In model experiments, roughly one uniquely barcoded TCR beta cDNA molecule per two T cells was captured by template switching. Donors were grouped into four age groups: young (average approximately 16 years), middle-aged (approximately 41), aged (around 60) and long-lived (about 82). To track age-related changes in TCR beta repertoire diversity, the study relied on deep sequencing normalized with unique cDNA molecular identifiers. To avoid experimental bias, donors of different ages were randomly spread across the sequencing lanes. The study analyzed two additional independent replicas of 1 million unique cDNA reads from the same blood draw for two donors, one aged 18 to 29 and one aged 80 or older. What the work shows at the level of the full study, not this receptor alone: Total diversity estimates from one million sequenced T cells were considered lower bounds and underestimates. There was a strong correlation between observed TCR beta diversity and the percentage of naive T cells measured by flow cytometry. Because the CMV infection status of the donors was unknown, age-related changes in expanded clonotypes may potentially have been confounded. Observed TCR beta diversity per million T cells fell roughly linearly with age, and a significant reduction was already apparent by age approximately 40. Compared with the aged group, more naive CD4+ T cells, fewer expanded clones and increased TCR diversity were shown by the long-lived group, suggesting age selection. Bulk unsorted PBMC profiling prevented conclusive comparison of naive and antigen-experienced compartments.

The donors were 40 or so Caucasian individuals from Russia, aged roughly 6 to 100 years, who were systemically healthy. Roughly 9.5 milliliters of peripheral blood were drawn from each donor into EDTA-treated Vacutainer tubes. PBMCs were isolated by Ficoll-Paque density-gradient centrifugation, with at least 7 million obtained per sample. Total RNA, at least 5.5 micrograms per sample, was extracted from PBMCs with Trizol reagent. The percentages of naive CD45RAhigh/CD27high T cells were determined by flow cytometry on a PBMC aliquot from every donor. Remarks on this clonotype: Its antigen remains undetermined. Base qualities are not recorded, but no much larger clone differs from it by a single base.

The library was produced with 5' RACE. Sequenced using an Illumina HiSeq 2500. The second PCR ran for about 6 to 11 cycles and used a J-beta primer mix along with a sample-barcoded 5' primer. A unique molecular identifier was introduced onto each TCR beta cDNA molecule by a template-switch 5' adaptor carrying 12 random nucleotides. Each sample yielded at least 3 million CDR3-containing paired-end reads. First-strand cDNA was synthesized from all RNA with the Mint cDNA synthesis kit, primed by a TRBC-specific oligonucleotide. After uracil-DNA glycosylase treatment, a first 18-cycle PCR used universal primers M1SS and BC2_uni_R on all cDNA. Under the source paper's analysis protocol: Each sample was normalized by randomly selecting 1 million high-quality reads, each carrying a distinct molecular identifier. Reads with shared molecular identifiers were discarded instead of being binned into consensus sequences. CDR3 identification, clonotype clustering and error correction used MiTCR with a Q25 quality threshold and the strictest error-elimination algorithm. A nonparametric unseen species model using Euler transformation provided a lower-bound estimate of total TCR beta diversity. The raw public reads went through TCRdb reprocessing: fastp at Q25, MiXCR clone calling, in-frame beta chains kept. Entries are consolidated by CDR3 protein sequence, retaining the most common genes and DNA. The V and J calls come from TCRdb's annotation, not from the publication. Within this sample are 1,300,000 or so distinct CDR3 sequences, with roughly 60% of them counted one time only. The ten largest clonotypes hold over 6.5% of the sample.

Reading from cysteine to phenylalanine, the CDR3 counts 17 amino acids. The only DNA kept is the CDR3, 51 bases in frame from the first base. CDR1 MGHRA and CDR2 YSYEKL were looked up in the germline V gene. The germline V end is reduced by 1 base and the J end by 11 bases; junction bases left unmatched: 11. The receptor's source is a young man in good health. The chain was built from TRBV4-1 and TRBJ2-5; TRBD2 matches 15 bases in the middle. Material for sequencing was blood. The CDR3 region has the sequence CASSQAGLAGGPEEQYF. The DNA reads TGCGCCAGCAGCCAAGCTGGACTAGCGGGAGGGCCGGAGGAGCAGTACTTC.